This entry describes one TCR beta chain. This entry comes from a study of blood T cell repertoires in COVID-19. Background on the study: There were acute and convalescent COVID-19 samples, and they came from the United States, Italy and Spain.

This CDR3 is built from 18 residues. The trim removed 1 base at V and 5 bases at J, leaving 5 bases unmatched. Germline assignment: CDR1 PRHDT and CDR2 FYEKMQ (reference sequence). As handled by the study authors: By means of reference gene primer amplification, nucleated cell counts were estimated. The method was immunoSEQ multiplex PCR; TCRdb's version includes in-frame clones alone and lacks a portion of them. V and J calls and clone size come straight from that table; D and trimming were deduced from the DNA. The sample holds some 83,000 clones, about nine tenths seen once. The chain recombines TRBV13 with TRBJ2-2; 15 nucleotides align to TRBD2. This TCR came from a man aged 45-65 years with acute or convalescent COVID-19. Input material: peripheral blood. The CDR3 nucleotides are TGTGCCAGCAGCTTAGTGGGACTAGCGGGAGGATTGACCGGGGAGCTGTTTTTT. Translated: CASSLVGLAGGLTGELFF. The variable domain in full, with the rest retrieved from reference TRBV13 and TRBJ2-2, is AAGVIQSPRHLIKEKRETATLKCYPIPRHDTVYWYQQGPGQDPQFLISFYEKMQSDKGSIPDRFSAQQFSDYHSELNMSSLELGDSALYFCASSLVGLAGGLTGELFFGEGSRLTVL.